This T cell receptor (beta chain) stems from a study of cytomegalovirus exposure and HLA in healthy donors. This clone was seen only once. Libraries were prepared by immunoSEQ multiplex PCR; TCRdb keeps only in-frame clonotypes and omits some of them. The sample holds approximately 220,000 clones; around nine tenths are singletons and the top ten take 2.6%. The clonotype comes from a man aged 18 to 29 in good health and CMV-seronegative. Source material: PBMCs.

CDR3 sequence: CASSIDGGGRAGTDTQYF. The CDR3 DNA reads as TGTGCCAGTAGTATTGACGGTGGCGGGAGGGCCGGGACAGATACGCAGTATTTT. This chain links TRBV19 with TRBJ2-3; TRBD2 agrees at 9 bases. Germline V gene lookup returns CDR1 LNHDA and CDR2 SQIVND (reference sequence). This CDR3 has 18 amino acids. V lost 3 bases and J lost 3; bases outside the gene matches: 13.